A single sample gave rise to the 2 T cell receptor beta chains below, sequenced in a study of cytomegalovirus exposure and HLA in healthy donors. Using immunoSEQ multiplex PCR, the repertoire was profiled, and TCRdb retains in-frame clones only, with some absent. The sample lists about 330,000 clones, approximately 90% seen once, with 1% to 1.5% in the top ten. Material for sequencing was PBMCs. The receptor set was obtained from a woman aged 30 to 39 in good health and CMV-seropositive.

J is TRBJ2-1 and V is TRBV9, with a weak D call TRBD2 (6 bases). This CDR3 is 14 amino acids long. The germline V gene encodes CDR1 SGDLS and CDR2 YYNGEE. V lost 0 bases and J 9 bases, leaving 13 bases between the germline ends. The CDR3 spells CASSVAGRRGEQFF. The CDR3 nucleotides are TGTGCCAGCAGCGTAGCTGGCCGGCGGGGTGAGCAGTTCTTC.

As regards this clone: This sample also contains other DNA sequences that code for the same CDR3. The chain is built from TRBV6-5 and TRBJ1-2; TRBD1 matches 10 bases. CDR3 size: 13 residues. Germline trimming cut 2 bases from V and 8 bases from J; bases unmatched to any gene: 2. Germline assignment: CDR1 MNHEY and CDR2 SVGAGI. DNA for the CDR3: TGTGCCAGCAGTTACGGACAGGGGGGCGGCTACACCTTC. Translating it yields CASSYGQGGGYTF.